The sequence of this T cell receptor beta chain was determined in a study of technical replicates of blood from a handful of donors. Clones were read by immunoSEQ multiplex PCR, and TCRdb kept only the in-frame ones, dropping some. The sample carries approximately 97,000 clones, about 96% recorded once. Looked up from germline, CDR1 is MDHEN and CDR2 is SYDVKM. This CDR3 is built from 13 residues. Trimming removed 8 bases from V and 0 bases from J, with 10 bases in between. The sample comprised T cells isolated from PBMCs. The TCR comes from a human donor in good health. The chain links TRBV28 to TRBJ1-1, with D unresolved. CDR3 amino acids: CASVRQLNTEAFF. The CDR3, as DNA: TGTGCCAGCGTGAGGCAGCTGAACACTGAAGCTTTCTTT.